Below, one T cell receptor beta chain is given with its context. This sample was taken from a study of blood T cell repertoires in COVID-19. The repertoire was sequenced with immunoSEQ multiplex PCR; TCRdb's copy has only in-frame clones and lacks some. The repertoire holds about 190,000 clones, with 65% to 85% as singletons. The germline CDR1 and CDR2 sequences are SGHTA and FQGNSA. The CDR3 extends over 16 amino acids. V was pared by 1 base and J by 1 base, with 11 bases between. Sequencing was carried out using PBMCs or T cells enriched from blood (not recorded which). This rearrangement joins TRBV7-2 to TRBJ1-3; D ambiguous. The clonotype was recovered from a woman under 40 who had recovered from COVID-19. CDR3 residues: CASSLDGGRSGNTIYF. The DNA of the CDR3 is TGTGCCAGCAGCTTAGATGGCGGGCGTTCTGGAAACACCATATATTTT. Looking up the rest from reference TRBV7-2 and TRBJ1-3 gives the full variable domain: GAGVSQSPSNKVTEKGKDVELRCDPISGHTALYWYRQSLGQGLEFLIYFQGNSAPDKSGLPSDRFSAERTGGSVSTLTIQRTQQEDSAVYLCASSLDGGRSGNTIYFGEGSWLTVV.